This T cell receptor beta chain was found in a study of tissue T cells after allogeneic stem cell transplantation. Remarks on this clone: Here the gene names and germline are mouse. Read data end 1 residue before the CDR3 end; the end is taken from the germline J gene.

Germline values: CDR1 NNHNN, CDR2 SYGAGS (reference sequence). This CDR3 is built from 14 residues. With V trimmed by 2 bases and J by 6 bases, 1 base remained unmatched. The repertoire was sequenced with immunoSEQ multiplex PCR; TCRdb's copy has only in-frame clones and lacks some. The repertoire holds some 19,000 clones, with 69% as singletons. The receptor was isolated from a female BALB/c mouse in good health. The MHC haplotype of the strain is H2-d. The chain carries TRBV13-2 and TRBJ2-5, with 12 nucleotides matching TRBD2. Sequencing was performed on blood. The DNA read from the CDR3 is TGTGCCAGCGGTGAAGGACTGGGGGGGGACACCCAGTAC. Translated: CASGEGLGGDTQY. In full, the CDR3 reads CASGEGLGGDTQYF.